This T cell receptor (beta chain) was obtained from a study of PD-1 and CTLA-4 blockade in melanoma. The data were produced by immunoSEQ multiplex PCR, yet TCRdb's version contains in-frame clones alone and is incomplete. The sample contains about 32,000 clones, 88% of which appear only once. Germline CDR1 and CDR2: SNHLY and FYNNEI. V gave up 4 bases and J gave up 5 bases; unmatched junction bases: 8. The CDR3 runs 15 residues. The receptor comes from a human donor with melanoma. The sequencing here drew on CD8+ T cells from peripheral blood, taken from a patient given anti-PD-1 treatment. The chain employs TRBV2 and TRBJ2-1, with TRBD2 identical over 7 bases. The CDR3 sequence is CASSGRAGEHNEQFF. Here the CDR3 DNA reads TGTGCCAGCAGTGGACGGGCGGGGGAACACAATGAGCAGTTCTTC.